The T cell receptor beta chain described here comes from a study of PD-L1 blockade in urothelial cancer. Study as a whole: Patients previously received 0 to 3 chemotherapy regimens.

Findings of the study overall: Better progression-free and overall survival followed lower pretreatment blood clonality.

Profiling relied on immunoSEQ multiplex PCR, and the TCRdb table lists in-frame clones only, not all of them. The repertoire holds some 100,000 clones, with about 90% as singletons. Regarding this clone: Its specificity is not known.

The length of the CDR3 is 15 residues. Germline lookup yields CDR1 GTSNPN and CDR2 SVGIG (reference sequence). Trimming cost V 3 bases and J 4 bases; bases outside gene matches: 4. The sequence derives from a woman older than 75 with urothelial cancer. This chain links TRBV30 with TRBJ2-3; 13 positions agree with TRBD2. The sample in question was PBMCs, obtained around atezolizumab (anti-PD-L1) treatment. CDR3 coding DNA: TGTGCCTGGAGACAAGGACTAGCGGGAGCAGATACGCAGTATTTT. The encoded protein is CAWRQGLAGADTQYF.